This T cell receptor (beta chain) was identified during a study of T cell responses to AZD1222 COVID-19 vaccine (dated by TCRdb to about 2021). Background for the entire study: AZD1222 recipients given second doses at about 4 weeks or at about 12 weeks were pooled, since spike-specific TCR depth and breadth were not found to differ between the two schedules. TCR sequencing covered roughly 230 trial participants: about 210 given two doses of AZD1222 and about 26 given two doses of MenACWY control vaccine. Trial participants were enrolled by age into subgroups of 18-55, 56-69 and 70-plus years, and 148, 28 and 57 TCR-sequenced participants, respectively, were included in these subgroups. Beyond this particular receptor, the publication reports: Conclusions about previously exposed vaccinees are limited because only six or seven AZD1222 recipients were SARS-CoV-2 seropositive at baseline. Reportedly, close to half of the unique spike-specific TCRs recognized epitopes lying outside the regions that are mutated in the B.1.351 and B.1.1.7 variants. Participants were mostly white British, with more females than males. The authors suggested clonal diversity may have been underestimated. The 56-69-year group was small, and its depth increase did not reach significance, likely because of low power. The vaccine-associated CD4 TCRs covered the entire spike protein, and the dominant responses fell in regions 160-218 and 743-854. Because no day 14 peak-response samples were available, the repertoires could be characterized only after the peak T cell response. A significant rise in spike-specific TCR breadth and depth was observed after two AZD1222 doses relative to day 0 and relative to MenACWY recipients.

A word on this clone: Its target antigen remains unknown. No qualities accompany the bases; no much larger clone lies one base away.

V and J are truncated by 4 bases and 0 bases respectively, leaving an intervening sequence of 15 bases. Reading from cysteine to phenylalanine, the CDR3 counts 16 amino acids. The sequence is cut down to CDR3 DNA, 48 bases in frame from base 1. Via the germline V gene (reference sequence), CDR1 is LGHDT and CDR2 YNNKEL. Interpreted using the paper, the time point label stands for: baseline before first vaccination. Vaccinee samples came from UK trials COV001 and COV002, including a single-blind randomized controlled phase 2/3 trial of AZD1222 (ChAdOx1 nCoV-19) in healthy adults. For TCRbeta chain sequencing, PBMC samples were collected from trial participants at day 0 and at day 28 after the second dose. The CDR3 regions of human TCRbeta chains were subjected to immunosequencing. The authors processed their data as follows. Repertoire TCRs were checked for matches against a reference library of SARS-CoV-2-specific TCRs that had been generated using the MIRA antigen-specificity platform. Breadth meant the fraction of unique TCRs that were SARS-CoV-2-associated, whereas depth meant the fraction of total T cells that were SARS-CoV-2-associated. Using the MIRA data, each spike-specific TCR was assigned both to the spike region to which the TCR was reactive and to a CD4 or CD8 class. Log10-transformed breadth and depth values were compared by one-way ANOVA with Sidak's multiple comparisons tests. TCRdb took this table from immuneACCESS and kept in-frame rearrangements with V and J called. Such tables lack part of the clones; where checked against another copy, unresolved V genes explain under half of the gap, and the rest is unexplained. That table furnishes V, J and clone size, whereas the DNA furnished D and trimming. For this sample there are some 130,000 clones; over 85% appear just once. Under 2% of the sample belongs to the ten largest clones.

Here the chain combines TRBV3-1 (or the pseudogene TRBV3-2) and TRBJ1-1, with a weak D call of TRBD1 (6 bases match). The TCR comes from an adult in good health. The sample consisted of peripheral blood, taken on day 0 of AZD1222 vaccination. The nucleotides read TGTGCCAGCAGCCCGACAGGCGGCAATCTGAACACTGAAGCTTTCTTT. Translated, this is CASSPTGGNLNTEAFF.